The next 6 T cell receptor beta chains were all read from a single sample in a study of control samples from healthy donors and cancer patients. Here immunoSEQ multiplex PCR was the method, and the copy in TCRdb shows in-frame clones only, minus some. The table lists approximately 170,000 clones, 88% of them singletons, with roughly 5% in the top ten. What was sequenced was blood. These TCRs come from a woman aged 30 to 39 in good health.

This chain uses TRBV7-9 with TRBJ2-5; D is uncertain. This CDR3 is 15 amino acids long. The germline V gene has CDR1 SEHNR and CDR2 FQNEAQ (reference sequence). Trimming stripped 3 bases from V and 2 bases from J, with 13 bases between. As DNA, the CDR3 is TGTGCCAGCAGCTTCCGTCCGCAGACTCAAGAGACCCAGTACTTC. Its translation: CASSFRPQTQETQYF. Using reference TRBV7-9 and TRBJ2-5 for the parts outside the CDR3, the full variable domain is DTGVSQNPRHKITKRGQNVTFRCDPISEHNRLYWYRQTLGQGPEFLTYFQNEAQLEKSRLLSDRFSAERPKGSFSTLEIQRTEQGDSAMYLCASSFRPQTQETQYFGPGTRLLVL.

DNA for the CDR3: TGTGCCAGCAGTCCAGGGGGAGACCAGCCCCAGCATTTT. Translating gives CASSPGGDQPQHF. The gene calls are TRBV12-3 or TRBV12-4 and TRBJ1-5, with TRBD1 identical over 7 bases. The CDR3 is 13 amino acids. Trimming removed 5 bases from V and 7 bases from J; junction bases left unmatched: 5.

The chain employs TRBV6-6 and TRBJ2-7; D may correspond to TRBD1 or TRBD2 (6 bases each). Germline assignment: CDR1 MNHNY and CDR2 SVGAGI (reference sequence). Trimming took off 6 bases at V and 7 bases at J, with 19 bases between the two ends. CDR3 size: 14 residues. CDR3 loop: CASSPTGFAGEQYF. The CDR3, as DNA: TGTGCCAGCAGCCCTACAGGGTTCGCGGGGGAGCAGTACTTC.

The CDR3 protein is CASSLPQGQFTGELFF. CDR3 nucleotides: TGCGCCAGCAGCCTCCCTCAAGGACAGTTCACCGGGGAGCTGTTTTTT. This sequence joins TRBV4-1 and TRBJ2-2; a weak D match, TRBD1 (6 bases). Germline assignment: CDR1 MGHRA and CDR2 YSYEKL. The CDR3 consists of 16 residues. Between the trimmed V and J ends, which lost 4 bases and 4 bases, there was a span of 16 bases.

The table lists this clone with a count of one. V usage is TRBV7-2 and J usage is TRBJ2-2; TRBD2 agrees at 8 bases. V lost 1 base and J lost 0; bases outside the gene matches: 7. The CDR3 is 18 residues long. The germline V gene encodes CDR1 SGHTA and CDR2 FQGNSA. CDR3 sequence reads: CASSLGPSGRTNTGELFF. CDR3 DNA: TGTGCCAGCAGCTTAGGCCCTAGCGGGCGAACGAACACCGGGGAGCTGTTTTTT.

The chain links TRBV6-5 to TRBJ1-3; D is undetermined. Germline loops: CDR1 MNHEY, CDR2 SVGAGI. The CDR3 contains 14 residues. The V and J ends lost 6 bases and 2 bases respectively, with 11 bases between them. DNA of the CDR3: TGTGCCAGCAGAAGTAGTTTTACTGGAAACACCATATATTTT. Amino acids: CASRSSFTGNTIYF.